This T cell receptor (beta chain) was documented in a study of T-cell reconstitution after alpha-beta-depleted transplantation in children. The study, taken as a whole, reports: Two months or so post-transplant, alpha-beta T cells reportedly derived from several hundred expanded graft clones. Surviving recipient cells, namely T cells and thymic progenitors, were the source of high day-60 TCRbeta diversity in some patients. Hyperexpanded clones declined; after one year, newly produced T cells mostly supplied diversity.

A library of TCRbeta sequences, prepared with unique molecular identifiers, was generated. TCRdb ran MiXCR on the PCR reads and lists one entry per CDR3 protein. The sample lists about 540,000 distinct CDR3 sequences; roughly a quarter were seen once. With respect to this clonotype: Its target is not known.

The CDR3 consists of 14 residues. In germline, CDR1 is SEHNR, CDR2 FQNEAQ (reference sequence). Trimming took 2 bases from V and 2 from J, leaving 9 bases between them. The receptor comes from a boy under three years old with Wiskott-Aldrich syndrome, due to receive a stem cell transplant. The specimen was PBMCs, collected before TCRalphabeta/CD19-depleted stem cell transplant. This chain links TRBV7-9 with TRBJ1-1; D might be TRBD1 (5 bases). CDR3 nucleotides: TGTGCCAGCAGCTTAATTAGGGGTAACACTGAAGCTTTCTTT. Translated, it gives CASSLIRGNTEAFF.